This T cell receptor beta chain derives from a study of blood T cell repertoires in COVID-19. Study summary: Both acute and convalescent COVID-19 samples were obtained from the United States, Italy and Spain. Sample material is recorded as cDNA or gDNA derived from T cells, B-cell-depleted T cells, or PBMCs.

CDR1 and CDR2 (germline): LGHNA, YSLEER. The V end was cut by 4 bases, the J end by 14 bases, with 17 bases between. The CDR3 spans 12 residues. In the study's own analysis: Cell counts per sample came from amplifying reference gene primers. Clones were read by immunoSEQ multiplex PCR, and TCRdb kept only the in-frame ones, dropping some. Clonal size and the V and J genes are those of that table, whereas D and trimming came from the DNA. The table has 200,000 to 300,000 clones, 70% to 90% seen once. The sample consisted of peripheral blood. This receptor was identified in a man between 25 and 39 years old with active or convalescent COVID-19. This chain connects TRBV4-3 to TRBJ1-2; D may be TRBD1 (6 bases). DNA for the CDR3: TGCGCCAGCAGCCGGGAACAGGGAGCGCCAACCTTC. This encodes CASSREQGAPTF.